This T cell receptor beta chain was recovered during a study of blood T cell repertoires in COVID-19. About the study: The origin of the acute and convalescent COVID-19 samples was the United States, Italy and Spain. In each case, the material was cDNA or gDNA derived from T cells, B-cell-depleted T cells, or PBMCs.

This CDR3 region has 12 residues. V dropped 3 bases and J dropped 8 bases, with 10 bases sitting between them. Germline lookup yields CDR1 ENHRY and CDR2 SYGVKD. Patients of the Seattle cohort, enrolled during active infection, were followed longitudinally. Per the original data handling: The authors estimated nucleated cell counts from reference gene primer amplification. Clones were read by immunoSEQ multiplex PCR, and TCRdb kept only the in-frame ones, dropping some. The V and J calls and clone size are taken from that table; D and trimming were inferred from the DNA. The sample has 100,000 or so clones; around 90% are singletons.

V gene TRBV10-3 combines with J gene TRBJ1-2, with D perhaps TRBD1 (6 bases). The TCR comes from a woman aged 50 to 65 with COVID-19, enrolled during active disease. Sequencing was done on a sample of peripheral blood. The CDR3 reads CAISEPGEGYTF. The CDR3 bases are TGTGCCATCAGTGAACCAGGGGAGGGCTACACCTTC.